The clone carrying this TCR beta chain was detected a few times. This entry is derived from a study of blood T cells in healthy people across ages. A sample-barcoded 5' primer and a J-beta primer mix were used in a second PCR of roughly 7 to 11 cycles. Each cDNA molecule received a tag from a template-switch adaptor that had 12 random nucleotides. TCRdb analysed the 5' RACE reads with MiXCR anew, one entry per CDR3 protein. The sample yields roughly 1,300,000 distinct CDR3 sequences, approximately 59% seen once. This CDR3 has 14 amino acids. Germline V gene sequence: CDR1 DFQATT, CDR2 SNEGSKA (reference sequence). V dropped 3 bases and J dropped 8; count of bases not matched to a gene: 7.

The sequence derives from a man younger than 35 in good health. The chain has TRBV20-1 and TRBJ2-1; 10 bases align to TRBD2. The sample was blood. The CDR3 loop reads CSARKAGGDYEQFF. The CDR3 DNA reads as TGCAGTGCTAGGAAAGCGGGAGGGGATTATGAGCAGTTCTTC.